This paragraph covers one TCR beta chain sequence. Antigen unknown. Quantitative 5'-RACE with molecular barcodes generated TCR beta libraries. In TCRdb, the 5' RACE reads were re-called with MiXCR into one record per CDR3 protein. The repertoire holds roughly 670,000 distinct CDR3 sequences, with roughly 19% as singletons. The sample is drawn from a study of CD8 T cells in ankylosing spondylitis. General study findings and limits: Disease-linked clones displayed a CD8+ phenotype and appeared relatively rarely in peripheral blood. Disease-linked clones were reportedly significantly enriched in matched ankylosing spondylitis synovial fluid. What seemed typical of ankylosing spondylitis blood was a TCR beta motif built from 8 or 9 highly homologous variants. Some of these motif variants have turned up before, in reports on reactive arthritis synovial fluid and blood.

CDR3 length equals 13 residues. The V and J ends lost 6 bases and 4 bases respectively, with 10 bases between them. Germline lookup yields CDR1 MNHNS and CDR2 SASEGT. This receptor was obtained from a male donor with ankylosing spondylitis. Sequencing was performed on blood, either unsorted or a sorted T cell fraction (not recorded which). The genes are TRBV6-1 and TRBJ2-1; D gene ambiguous. CDR3 sequence reads: CASRPFDYNEQFF. The DNA of the CDR3 is TGTGCCAGCAGGCCATTCGATTACAATGAGCAGTTCTTC.